This T cell receptor beta chain was captured in a study of blood T cell repertoires in COVID-19. Turning to the study itself: Samples representing acute and convalescent COVID-19 were sourced from the United States, Italy and Spain.

Concerning this clone itself: Other nucleotide sequences from this sample produce the same CDR3.

Repertoires were generated with immunoSEQ multiplex PCR, while TCRdb's copy carries only in-frame clones and drops some. The sample includes a few hundred thousand clones, about 70% of them seen just once. The source is a woman aged 80 or over with acute or convalescent COVID-19. Sequencing used peripheral blood.

The CDR3: CASSPGSGGYEQYF. CDR3 DNA sequence: TGTGCCAGCTCACCTGGTAGCGGGGGCTACGAGCAGTACTTC. The V and J genes are TRBV18 and TRBJ2-7, with 9 nucleotides matching TRBD2. Germline V gene sequence: CDR1 KGHSH, CDR2 LQKENI. CDR3 size: 14 residues. J gave up 3 bases and V 3 bases, and 3 bases lay outside the gene matches.